This T cell receptor beta chain derives from a study of monozygotic twins with inflammatory bowel disease. Germline CDR1 LNHDA, CDR2 SQIVND (reference sequence). The CDR3 totals 16 residues. TCRdb reprocessed the 5' RACE reads and keeps a single row for each CDR3 protein, giving no DNA. This table lists approximately 330,000 distinct CDR3 sequences. Findings and caveats of the study: Against healthy co-twins, IBD patients had lower TCRbeta diversity (measured by inverse Simpson).

A note on this clonotype: Its specificity is not known.

The clonotype originates from a human donor with ulcerative colitis or Crohn's disease, or a healthy co-twin of an affected twin (not recorded which). The chain links TRBV19 to TRBJ2-1; absent DNA, TCRdb's TRBD2 call cannot be checked. The specimen was blood. CDR3 sequence: CASSIDLRGGDNEQFF.